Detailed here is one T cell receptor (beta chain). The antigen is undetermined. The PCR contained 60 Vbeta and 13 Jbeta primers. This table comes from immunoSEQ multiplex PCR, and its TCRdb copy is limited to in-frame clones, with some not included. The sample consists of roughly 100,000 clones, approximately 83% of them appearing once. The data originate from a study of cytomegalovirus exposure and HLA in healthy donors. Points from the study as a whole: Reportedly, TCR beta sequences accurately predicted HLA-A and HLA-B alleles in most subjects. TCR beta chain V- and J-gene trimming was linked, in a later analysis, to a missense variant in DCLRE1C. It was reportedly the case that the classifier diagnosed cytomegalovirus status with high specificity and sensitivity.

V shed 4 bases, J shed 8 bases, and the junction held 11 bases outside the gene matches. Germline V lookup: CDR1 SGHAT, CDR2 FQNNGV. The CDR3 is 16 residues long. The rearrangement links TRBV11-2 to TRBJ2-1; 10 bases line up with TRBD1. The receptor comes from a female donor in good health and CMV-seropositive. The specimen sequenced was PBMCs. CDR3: CASSSLRDRGEYEQFF. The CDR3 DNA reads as TGTGCCAGCAGCTCACTCCGGGACAGGGGTGAGTATGAGCAGTTCTTC.